This T cell receptor beta chain was retrieved from a study of blood T cell repertoires in COVID-19. In the study overall: Sites across the United States, Italy and Spain contributed samples from acute and convalescent COVID-19. The cDNA or gDNA used as material had been derived from T cells, B-cell-depleted T cells, or PBMCs.

CDR3 length: 13 residues. In germline, CDR1 is MGHRA, CDR2 YSYEKL. Deletions cut 1 base from V and 7 bases from J, with 10 bases between. The authors' processing: Scientists estimated how many nucleated cells there were by amplifying reference gene primers. Data came from immunoSEQ multiplex PCR; TCRdb stores just in-frame clones and leaves some out. The V and J calls and clone size come from that table; D and trimming were worked out from the DNA. The repertoire has approximately 290,000 clones, roughly nine tenths of them found once; the top ten carry around 10%. The Seattle patients, enrolled during active infection, were followed longitudinally.

The sequence came from a woman in her twenties or thirties with COVID-19, enrolled during active disease. The chain is built from TRBV4-1 and TRBJ1-1; TRBD1 might be the D (5 bases). The sequenced material came from peripheral blood. CDR3 in amino acids: CASSQVTDFEAFF. The DNA for the CDR3 is TGCGCCAGCAGCCAAGTGACAGATTTTGAAGCTTTCTTT.